The present entry profiles one T cell receptor (beta chain) with its context. Its antigen remains unidentified. The data derive from a study of a mutant IDH1 vaccine in newly diagnosed glioma. The overall study: Treated patients, around 60% male and roughly 40% female, averaged roughly 43 years of age. The therapy given earlier, which was standard therapy, consisted of radiotherapy, temozolomide, or both, and most of the patients received both. Findings and caveats of the study: Pseudoprogression apparently tracked independently of changes in top peripheral T cell clonotypes.

Sequenced by immunoSEQ multiplex PCR; TCRdb stores in-frame clones only, minus some. Among about 38,000 clones listed, roughly 76% were seen once. Specified time point: week 23, last vaccination. Each vaccine dose was 300 ug of mutant IDH1 20-mer peptide, with topical imiquimod. Donor diagnoses consisted of new WHO grade 3 or 4 IDH1-mutant, ATRX-lost astrocytomas. The CDR3 is 11 amino acids. CDR1 is DFQATT and CDR2 is SNEGSKA in the germline V gene (reference sequence). V dropped 3 bases and J dropped 9 bases, with 9 bases sitting between them. This TCR came from a man aged 35-49 years with glioma. V and J are TRBV20-1 and TRBJ1-3; D remains unclear. Material: PBMCs, obtained from a glioma patient whose treatment included an IDH1 peptide vaccine. CDR3 sequence reads: CSARVDGTIYF. Here the CDR3 DNA reads TGCAGTGCTAGGGTGGACGGCACCATATATTTT.